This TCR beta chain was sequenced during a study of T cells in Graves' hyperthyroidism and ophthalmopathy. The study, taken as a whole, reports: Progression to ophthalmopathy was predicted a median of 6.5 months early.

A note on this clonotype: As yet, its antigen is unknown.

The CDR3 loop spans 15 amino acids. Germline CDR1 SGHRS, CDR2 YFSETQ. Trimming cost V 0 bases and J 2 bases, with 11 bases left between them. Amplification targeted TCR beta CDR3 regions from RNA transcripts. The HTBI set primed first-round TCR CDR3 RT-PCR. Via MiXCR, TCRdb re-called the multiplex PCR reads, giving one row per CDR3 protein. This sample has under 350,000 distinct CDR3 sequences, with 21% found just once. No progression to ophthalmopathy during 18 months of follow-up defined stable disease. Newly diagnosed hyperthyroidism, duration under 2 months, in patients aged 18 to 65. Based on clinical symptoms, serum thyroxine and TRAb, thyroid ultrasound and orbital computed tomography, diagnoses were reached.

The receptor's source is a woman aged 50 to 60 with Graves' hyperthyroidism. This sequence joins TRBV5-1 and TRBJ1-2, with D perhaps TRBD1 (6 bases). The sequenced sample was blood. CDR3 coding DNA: TGCGCCAGCAGCTTGGGTGGACAGACCAACTATGGCTACACCTTC. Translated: CASSLGGQTNYGYTF.